The clone carrying this TCR beta chain was seen only a few times. The entry originates in a study of blood T cell repertoires in COVID-19. The wider study: Acute and convalescent COVID-19 samples came from the United States, Italy and Spain. T cells, B-cell-depleted T cells, or PBMCs supplied cDNA or gDNA.

Germline trimming cut 4 bases from V and 5 bases from J; bases unmatched to any gene: 7. From germline, CDR1 is MGHRA and CDR2 YSYEKL. This CDR3 spans 16 amino acids. Per the original methods: Amplification with reference gene primers provided the estimates of nucleated cell counts. Libraries were prepared by immunoSEQ multiplex PCR; TCRdb keeps only in-frame clonotypes and omits some of them. V, J and clone size were drawn from that table, and D and trimming were deduced from the DNA. The top ten hold about 1% of the sample, which has approximately 330,000 clones, roughly 90% seen once. The chain joins TRBV4-1 to TRBJ2-3; 12 positions agree with TRBD2. The sequencing input was peripheral blood. The TCR comes from a woman aged 40 to 49 with COVID-19, enrolled during active disease. The CDR3 region is CASSLRRTSGVDTQYF. The CDR3 bases are TGCGCCAGCAGCCTTCGTCGGACTAGCGGGGTAGATACGCAGTATTTT.